This TCR beta chain was found in a study of blood T cell repertoires in COVID-19. Study context: T cells, B-cell-depleted T cells, or PBMCs provided the cDNA or gDNA that served as material.

V lost 5 bases to trimming and J lost 5 bases, with 9 bases between them. Looked up from germline, CDR1 is LNHDA and CDR2 is SQIVND (reference sequence). CDR3 length equals 13 residues. As originally analysed: For nucleated cells, counts were estimated from reference gene primer amplification. Profiled with immunoSEQ multiplex PCR; TCRdb holds only in-frame clones, not every one. For V, J and clone size, that table is used; D and trimming come from the DNA. The sample lists some 270,000 clones, 86% occurring once. Sequencing was performed on peripheral blood. The clonotype comes from a man aged 40-50 years with active or convalescent COVID-19. This sequence joins TRBV19 and TRBJ2-2; unclear D gene. The CDR3 spells CASSASTTGELFF. CDR3 DNA: TGTGCCAGTAGTGCCAGTACGACCGGGGAGCTGTTTTTT.